A single T cell receptor (beta chain) is shown here with its context. What it binds is unknown. The entry originates in a study of PD-1 blockade in classical Hodgkin lymphoma. Findings and limits, study-wide: At baseline, newly diagnosed patients reportedly showed less TCR diversity than healthy donors. Complete responders showed a baseline diversity that resembled the diversity of newly diagnosed patients. After ASCT, patients who started nivolumab under 1 year later were excluded. There was a significant rise in CD4+ TCR diversity by C4D1, with no such rise for CD8+.

After autologous stem cell transplantation all patients relapsed, and prior brentuximab vedotin exposure differed between cohorts. Germline CDR1 is LGHNA and CDR2 is YNFKEQ. The CDR3 consists of 14 residues. Trimming pared 0 bases from V and 2 bases from J, leaving 7 bases between. The method was immunoSEQ multiplex PCR; TCRdb's version includes in-frame clones alone and lacks a portion of them. This table has about 22,000 clones, about 70% appearing once. V is TRBV4-2 and J is TRBJ1-1, with D unresolved. The TCR sequence derives from a human donor with classical Hodgkin lymphoma. This specimen was peripheral blood mononuclear cells (PBMCs), taken at baseline. Here the CDR3 DNA reads TGTGCCAGCAGCCAAGAAATGGATAACACTGAAGCTTTCTTT. It is translated as CASSQEMDNTEAFF.